This T cell receptor (beta chain) was sequenced for a study of blood T cells in healthy people across ages. Roughly 9.5 milliliters of peripheral blood were drawn from each donor into EDTA-treated tubes. Primed by a sample-barcoded 5' primer and a J-beta primer mix, a second PCR proceeded for 7 to 11 cycles. TCRdb re-derived calls from the 5' RACE reads in MiXCR, one entry per CDR3 protein. The data hold some 710,000 distinct CDR3 sequences, with 22% observed a single time. The CDR3 totals 18 residues. Trimming left V 1 base short and J 4 bases short, with 22 bases between. Germline CDR1 and CDR2: SGHRS and YFSETQ.

Sequencing was performed on blood. The receptor comes from a man in his 70s in good health. The chain combines TRBV5-1 with TRBJ2-3, with D maybe TRBD2 (6 bases). CDR3 region: CASSLIIRIGGEPDTQYF. CDR3 nucleotides: TGCGCCAGCAGCTTGATCATTAGGATCGGCGGGGAGCCAGATACGCAGTATTTT.